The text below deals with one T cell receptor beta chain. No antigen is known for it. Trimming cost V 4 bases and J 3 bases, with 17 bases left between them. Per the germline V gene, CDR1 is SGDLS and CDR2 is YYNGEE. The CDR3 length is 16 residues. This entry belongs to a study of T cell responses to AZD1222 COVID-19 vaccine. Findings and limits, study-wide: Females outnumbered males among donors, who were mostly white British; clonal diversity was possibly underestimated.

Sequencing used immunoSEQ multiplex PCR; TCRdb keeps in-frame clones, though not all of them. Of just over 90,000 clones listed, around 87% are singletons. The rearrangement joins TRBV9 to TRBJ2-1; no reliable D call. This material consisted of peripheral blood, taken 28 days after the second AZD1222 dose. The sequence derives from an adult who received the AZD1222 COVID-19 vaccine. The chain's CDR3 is CASSPTGHQFYNEQFF. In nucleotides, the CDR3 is TGTGCCAGCAGCCCCACCGGGCATCAGTTCTACAATGAGCAGTTCTTC.